The next 23 T cell receptor beta chains were all read from a single sample in a study of T cells in Graves' hyperthyroidism and ophthalmopathy. There were TCR beta CDR3 regions amplified from RNA transcripts. Using the HTBI primer set, a first-round RT-PCR was run on the TCR CDR3. TCRdb passed the multiplex PCR reads through MiXCR, listing each CDR3 protein once. The table lists around 450,000 distinct CDR3 sequences, roughly an eighth of them singletons, with around 5.3% in the top ten. The sequencing sample was made of blood. The receptors were sampled from a young woman with Graves' hyperthyroidism.

This clonotype was seen only a few times. This chain joins TRBV7-8 and TRBJ1-6, with 7 bases lining up with TRBD1. The CDR3 has 16 residues. CDR1 and CDR2 (germline): SGHVS, FQNEAQ. V lost 1 base to trimming and J lost 5 bases; unmatched junction nucleotides: 5. The CDR3 reads CASSLVSGQNNSPLHF. CDR3 nucleotides: TGTGCCAGCAGCTTAGTGTCGGGACAGAATAATTCACCCCTCCACTTT. The whole variable domain, filled in from reference TRBV7-8 and TRBJ1-6, reads GAGVSQSPRYKVAKRGQDVALRCDPISGHVSLFWYQQALGQGPEFLTYFQNEAQLDKSGLPSDRFFAERPEGSVSTLKIQRTQQEDSAVYLCASSLVSGQNNSPLHFGNGTRLTVT.

This clonotype was seen a handful of times. The chain links TRBV6-2 or TRBV6-3 to TRBJ1-3; D gene ambiguous. Germline V gene sequence: CDR1 MNHEY, CDR2 SVGEGT. The CDR3 spans 17 residues. Trimming left V 6 bases short and J 0 bases short, with 18 bases between. The CDR3 DNA is TGTGCCAGCAGCATTACAACAAATCTAATCTCTGGAAACACCATATATTTT. Amino acid sequence: CASSITTNLISGNTIYF.

This clonotype came up many times. The chain combines TRBV12-3 or TRBV12-4 with TRBJ2-1; D is undetermined. V lost 3 bases, J lost 6 bases, and 6 bases lay in between. The length of the CDR3 is 12 residues. The CDR3 DNA sequence: TGTGCCAGCAGTTTGTATTCCAATGAGCAGTTCTTC. Encoded protein: CASSLYSNEQFF.

The J gene is TRBJ2-1, the V gene TRBV30; 10 positions agree with TRBD2. J was trimmed by 8 bases and V by 0 bases; bases with no gene match: 10. The CDR3 spans 16 residues. Germline assignment: CDR1 GTSNPN and CDR2 SVGIG (reference sequence). The CDR3 here is CAWSVWGLAGVDEQFF. Written as DNA, the CDR3 is TGTGCCTGGAGTGTATGGGGGCTAGCGGGAGTAGATGAGCAGTTCTTC. Complete variable domain (other parts from reference TRBV30 and TRBJ2-1): SQTIHQWPATLVQPVGSPLSLECTVEGTSNPNLYWYRQAAGRGLQLLFYSVGIGQISSEVPQNLSASRPQDRQFILSSKKLLLSDSGFYLCAWSVWGLAGVDEQFFGPGTRLTVL.

On this clonotype: A junction end diverges from the germline sequence, so it may reflect a read error. The chain uses TRBV7-3 and TRBJ1-1; D not resolved. The CDR3 is made up of 12 amino acids. The germline V gene has CDR1 SGHTA and CDR2 FQGTGA. The CDR3 loop reads CASSPPWTEASF. CDR3 nucleotide sequence: TGTGCCAGCAGCCCCCCCTGGACTGAAGCTTCCTTT.

This clonotype was recorded at least ten times. The chain employs TRBV3-1 and TRBJ1-1; tentative D call: TRBD1 (6 bases). This CDR3 is built from 15 residues. CDR1 is LGHDT and CDR2 is YNNKEL in the germline V gene (reference sequence). The V and J ends lost 1 base and 8 bases respectively, with 17 bases between them. The chain's CDR3 is CASSQVFGGLSEAFF. In DNA, the CDR3 is TGTGCCAGCAGCCAAGTCTTTGGGGGGCTGTCGGAAGCTTTCTTT.

The chain combines TRBV7-8 with TRBJ1-1, with 10 bases fitting TRBD1. Losses at the gene ends were 5 bases for V and 8 bases for J; bases not matched to a gene: 5. The germline V gene encodes CDR1 SGHVS and CDR2 FQNEAQ. There are 13 residues in the CDR3. The DNA of the CDR3 is TGTGCCAGCAGCCCACGGGACAGGGGCGAAGCTTTCTTT. Encoded protein: CASSPRDRGEAFF.

This clonotype was detected ten times or more. As DNA, the CDR3 is TGTGCCAGCACCATAAGAGGGGGGGGACCCAATTCACCCCTCCACTTT. Translation: CASTIRGGGPNSPLHF. This chain uses TRBV7-2 with TRBJ1-6; a possible D gene is TRBD1 (6 bases). CDR1 SGHTA and CDR2 FQGNSA come from the germline V gene. The CDR3 runs 16 residues. V was cut by 7 bases and J by 7 bases, with 20 bases left in between. The full variable domain, completed using reference TRBV7-2 and TRBJ1-6, is GAGVSQSPSNKVTEKGKDVELRCDPISGHTALYWYRQSLGQGLEFLIYFQGNSAPDKSGLPSDRFSAERTGGSVSTLTIQRTQQEDSAVYLCASTIRGGGPNSPLHFGNGTRLTVT.

Worth noting for this clonotype: A read error may explain this, as a much larger clone is one base away. The V gene is TRBV20-1, the J gene TRBJ2-3; D uncertain. V was shortened by 0 bases and J by 9 bases, with 25 bases between the two germline ends. This CDR3 is 17 amino acids long. Germline lookup yields CDR1 DFQATT and CDR2 SNEGSKA (reference sequence). The CDR3 spells CSARDPLSRSIGSTQYF. CDR3 bases: TGCAGTGCTAGAGACCCCCTGAGCAGGAGTATCGGGTCCACGCAGTATTTT.

This clonotype was observed many times. V gene TRBV3-1 combines with J gene TRBJ1-2; D gene uncertain. Trimming took 4 bases from V and 5 from J, leaving 11 bases between them. The CDR3 loop spans 13 amino acids. CDR1 and CDR2 (germline): LGHDT, YNNKEL (reference sequence). The CDR3 coding sequence is TGTGCCAGCAGCCCCTCGGGGAGGTATGGCTACACCTTC. It specifies CASSPSGRYGYTF.

The J gene is TRBJ1-2, the V gene TRBV12-3 or TRBV12-4; a possible D gene is TRBD1 (6 bases). Deletions cut 4 bases from V and 4 bases from J, with 13 bases between. This CDR3 comprises 14 residues. CDR3 amino acids: CASSSSWGAYGYTF. The DNA of the CDR3 is TGTGCCAGCAGTTCCTCCTGGGGGGCCTATGGCTACACCTTC.

The sample holds many counts of this clonotype. The chain recombines TRBV12-3 or TRBV12-4 with TRBJ2-2; D is undetermined. Trimming removed 4 bases from V and 4 bases from J, with 4 bases in between. The CDR3 covers 12 residues. The CDR3 bases are TGTGCCAGCAGTTGGAGCACCGGGGAGCTGTTTTTT. It encodes CASSWSTGELFF.

The sample holds many counts of this clonotype. The V and J genes are TRBV6-1 and TRBJ1-1, with unresolved D. The germline V gene encodes CDR1 MNHNS and CDR2 SASEGT. This CDR3 is 9 amino acids long. The ends were cut back, 2 bases at V and 11 bases at J, with 3 bases in the middle. CDR3 residues: CASSEQAFF. The CDR3 bases are TGTGCCAGCAGTGAACAGGCTTTCTTT.

The chain uses TRBV29-1 and TRBJ2-3, with TRBD2 identical over 8 bases. Germline values: CDR1 SQVTM, CDR2 ANQGSEA. Trimming at V came to 6 bases and at J to 4 bases, leaving 6 bases not matched to a gene. The CDR3 contains 13 residues. For the CDR3, the DNA is TGCAGCGTACCGGGACTAGGGGCAGATACGCAGTATTTT. It translates to CSVPGLGADTQYF.

Many counts were recorded for this clonotype. The genes are TRBV10-3 and TRBJ2-5, with D possibly matching TRBD2 (5 bases). With 7 bases removed from V and 1 base from J, the gap between germline ends came to 10 bases. CDR1 is ENHRY, CDR2 SYGVKD, per germline. The CDR3 spans 13 residues. The CDR3 DNA follows: TGTGCCATCACTACCGGGATCCAAGAGACCCAGTACTTC. Amino acids: CAITTGIQETQYF.

This clonotype was seen ten or more times. The rearrangement joins TRBV9 to TRBJ2-5, with D perhaps TRBD1 (6 bases). V lost 0 bases and J 4 bases, leaving 16 bases between the germline ends. Germline V lookup: CDR1 SGDLS, CDR2 YYNGEE. The CDR3 totals 16 residues. The CDR3 nucleotides are TGTGCCAGCAGCGTAGGTAGGACAGAACTCGGAGAGACCCAGTACTTC. As protein: CASSVGRTELGETQYF.

The J gene is TRBJ2-1, the V gene TRBV20-1; D may be TRBD2 (5 bases). This CDR3 comprises 10 residues. Trimming took off 3 bases at V and 10 bases at J, with 7 bases between the two ends. Looked up from germline, CDR1 is DFQATT and CDR2 is SNEGSKA (reference sequence). In DNA, the CDR3 is TGCAGTGCTAGTCCGGGGGAGCAGTTCTTC. Amino acids: CSASPGEQFF.

The chain joins TRBV7-9 to TRBJ2-5; TRBD2 might be the D (6 bases). In germline, CDR1 is SEHNR, CDR2 FQNEAQ (reference sequence). CDR3 length: 16 residues. Trimming pared 0 bases from V and 5 bases from J, leaving 16 bases between. The CDR3 sequence is CASSLALGGVGETQYF. In DNA, the CDR3 is TGTGCCAGCAGCTTAGCGCTGGGGGGAGTGGGGGAGACCCAGTACTTC.

This clonotype occurred many times. The chain uses TRBV11-2 and TRBJ1-2; perhaps TRBD1 as D (5 bases). The V end was cut by 4 bases, the J end by 8 bases, with 14 bases between. This CDR3 comprises 13 residues. Per germline, CDR1 SGHAT and CDR2 FQNNGV. CDR3: CASSSRGTLGYTF. In DNA, the CDR3 is TGTGCCAGCAGCTCCCGGGGCACGTTGGGCTACACCTTC.

This clonotype occurred a few times. The rearrangement uses TRBV5-6 and TRBJ2-5; 11 bases are a match to TRBD2. The junction had 4 bases not matched to a gene; V was cut back by 4 bases and J by 5 bases. CDR1 is SGHDT and CDR2 is YYEEEE in the germline V gene. The CDR3 extends over 14 amino acids. DNA for the CDR3: TGTGCCAGCAGCCATAGCGGGAGGGCCGAGACCCAGTACTTC. It encodes CASSHSGRAETQYF.

As regards this clonotype: A much larger clonotype is one base distant, so this may be a read error. The V call is TRBV5-6, the J call TRBJ2-2, with 14 bases that match TRBD2. Germline V lookup: CDR1 SGHDT, CDR2 YYEEEE. The CDR3 has 17 residues. V was clipped by 5 bases and J by 4 bases; unmatched bases: 7. CDR3 loop: CASRRLAGGSGTGELFF. CDR3 bases: TGTGCCAGCAGACGACTAGCGGGAGGGTCTGGCACCGGGGAGCTGTTTTTT.

The chain combines TRBV7-9 with TRBJ1-3; D is perhaps TRBD1 (5 bases). Germline V gene lookup returns CDR1 SEHNR and CDR2 FQNEAQ (reference sequence). The CDR3 spans 17 residues. Trimming removed 5 bases from V and 0 bases from J, with 17 bases in between. The CDR3 DNA is TGTGCCAGCAGCCCGACAGCTCCTCACCGCTCTGGAAACACCATATATTTT. Translated: CASSPTAPHRSGNTIYF.

The V gene is TRBV20-1, the J gene TRBJ1-4, with D tentatively TRBD1 (5 bases). Trimming took 5 bases from V and 8 from J, leaving 18 bases between them. The CDR3 is made up of 14 amino acids. The V gene's germline CDR1 is DFQATT and CDR2 SNEGSKA (reference sequence). The CDR3 sequence is CSARGGGSGEKLFF. The CDR3 coding sequence is TGCAGTGCTCGGGGCGGGGGGTCGGGAGAAAAACTGTTTTTT.